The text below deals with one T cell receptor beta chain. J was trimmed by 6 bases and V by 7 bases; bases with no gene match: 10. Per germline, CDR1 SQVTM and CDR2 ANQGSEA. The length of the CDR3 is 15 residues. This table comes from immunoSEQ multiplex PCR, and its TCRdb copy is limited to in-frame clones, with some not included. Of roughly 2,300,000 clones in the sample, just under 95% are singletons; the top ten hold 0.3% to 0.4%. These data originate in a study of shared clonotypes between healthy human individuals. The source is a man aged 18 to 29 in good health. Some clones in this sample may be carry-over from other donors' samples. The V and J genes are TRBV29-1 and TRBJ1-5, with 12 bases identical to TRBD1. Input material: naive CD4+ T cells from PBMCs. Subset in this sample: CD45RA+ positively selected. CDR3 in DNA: TGCAGCGCCATCACCGGGACAGGGGGCGGTCAGCCCCAGCATTTT. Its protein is CSAITGTGGGQPQHF.